The 16 T cell receptor beta chains presented below share a single source sample, sequenced in a study of T-cell memory formation after mild COVID-19. TCRdb reanalysed the 5' RACE reads using MiXCR and keeps one entry per CDR3 protein. The data hold 250,000 to 350,000 distinct CDR3 sequences, with about 13% observed a single time. The specimen sequenced was PBMCs or a T cell subset sorted from them (not recorded which). The receptors originated from a man between 18 and 29 years old who had mild COVID-19 (a few samples of this study predate the infection). Cell type and time point are not known.

In this sample, this clonotype turned up a few times. J is TRBJ2-1 and V is TRBV7-3; D is undetermined. The length of the CDR3 is 13 residues. From germline, CDR1 is SGHTA and CDR2 FQGTGA. V lost 5 bases, J lost 5 bases, and 10 bases lay in between. CDR3 protein: CASSHGSDNEQFF. The CDR3 nucleotides read TGTGCCAGCAGCCACGGGTCAGACAATGAGCAGTTCTTC. Full variable domain (rest looked up from reference TRBV7-3 and TRBJ2-1): GAGVSQTPSNKVTEKGKYVELRCDPISGHTALYWYRQSLGQGPEFLIYFQGTGAADDSGLPNDRFFAVRPEGSVSTLKIQRTERGDSAVYLCASSHGSDNEQFFGPGTRLTVL.

The chain links TRBV6-2 or TRBV6-3 to TRBJ1-6; D unclear. Germline V gives CDR1 MNHEY, CDR2 SVGEGT. The V end lost 5 bases, the J end lost 7 bases, and 15 bases lay between the germline ends. This CDR3 has 15 residues. The CDR3 sequence: CASSTPAETNSPLHF. CDR3 nucleotide sequence: TGTGCCAGCAGTACCCCCGCGGAGACGAATTCACCCCTCCACTTT.

This clonotype occurred a few times. This sequence joins TRBV20-1 and TRBJ2-3; 13 bases are shared with TRBD2. J lost 4 bases, V lost 6 bases, and 4 bases had no gene match. Germline lookup yields CDR1 DFQATT and CDR2 SNEGSKA (reference sequence). The CDR3 spans 14 residues. CDR3 amino acids: CSAPTSGGPDTQYF. The CDR3 DNA reads as TGCAGTGCCCCGACTAGCGGGGGGCCAGATACGCAGTATTTT.

The V and J genes are TRBV20-1 and TRBJ1-6; possibly TRBD1 for D (5 bases). The ends were cut back, 2 bases at V and 8 bases at J, with 16 bases in the middle. Germline V CDR1 and CDR2: DFQATT, SNEGSKA (reference sequence). The CDR3 is made up of 15 amino acids. The CDR3 nucleotides read TGCAGTGCTAGACCCGGGACCCTCGGAGATTCACCCCTCCACTTT. Its protein product is CSARPGTLGDSPLHF.

The V gene is TRBV7-6, the J gene TRBJ2-1; perhaps D is TRBD1 or TRBD2 (5 bases each). V was clipped by 5 bases and J by 5 bases, with 13 bases between them. Germline V lookup: CDR1 SGHVS, CDR2 FNYEAQ. CDR3 size: 14 residues. CDR3 bases: TGTGCCAGCAGCCGTAAGGGACGGAACAATGAGCAGTTCTTC. This sequence encodes CASSRKGRNNEQFF.

The chain carries TRBV5-1 and TRBJ2-2, with TRBD2 matching 8 bases. The trim removed 0 bases at V and 0 bases at J, leaving 4 bases unmatched. The CDR3 consists of 17 residues. Germline lookup yields CDR1 SGHRS and CDR2 YFSETQ. The chain's CDR3 is CASSLEAGASNTGELFF. CDR3 nucleotides: TGCGCCAGCAGCTTGGAAGCGGGGGCGTCGAACACCGGGGAGCTGTTTTTT.

This sequence joins TRBV20-1 and TRBJ2-7, with 7 bases fitting TRBD2. This CDR3 region has 14 residues. Germline loops: CDR1 DFQATT, CDR2 SNEGSKA (reference sequence). V shed 4 bases and J 5 bases; nucleotides not matched to a gene: 11. CDR3: CSAIPSSGPHEQYV. The CDR3 DNA sequence: TGCAGTGCTATTCCGTCTAGCGGACCCCACGAGCAGTACGTC.

V and J are TRBV28 and TRBJ2-7, with 9 bases identical to TRBD1. V shed 6 bases, J shed 5 bases, and the junction held 8 bases outside the gene matches. The germline V gene encodes CDR1 MDHEN and CDR2 SYDVKM. The CDR3 runs to 14 residues. This CDR3 is CASRRGGTGHEQYV. CDR3 coding DNA: TGTGCCAGCAGGCGCGGCGGGACAGGGCACGAGCAGTACGTC.

This clonotype was detected a few times. V is TRBV6-6 and J is TRBJ2-7; 10 bases are a match to TRBD2. Germline V gene lookup returns CDR1 MNHNY and CDR2 SVGAGI (reference sequence). V lost 7 bases, J lost 1 base, and 7 bases stayed unmatched. The CDR3 spans 15 residues. DNA for the CDR3: TGTGCCAGCAAGATGAGCGGGGGGGCATCCTACGAGCAGTACTTC. It specifies CASKMSGGASYEQYF.

This clonotype was picked up a small number of times. The CDR3 sequence: CASSDKGQSTDTQYF. CDR3 nucleotide sequence: TGTGCCAGCAGCGATAAGGGGCAAAGCACAGATACGCAGTATTTT. V usage is TRBV9 and J usage is TRBJ2-3; D may be TRBD1 (5 bases). CDR1 is SGDLS, CDR2 YYNGEE, per germline. The CDR3 is 15 amino acids. The V end lost 3 bases, the J end lost 0 bases, and 11 bases lay between the germline ends.

V and J are TRBV7-2 and TRBJ2-1; TRBD1 matches at 10 bases. V shed 5 bases and J 12 bases; nucleotides not matched to a gene: 10. In germline, CDR1 is SGHTA, CDR2 FQGNSA. The CDR3 extends over 14 amino acids. The CDR3 here is CASSLPGQGFGQFF. CDR3 bases: TGTGCCAGCAGCCTACCGGGACAGGGGTTCGGGCAGTTCTTC.

The genes are TRBV20-1 and TRBJ1-2; no clear D gene. The CDR3 contains 12 residues. Per germline, CDR1 DFQATT and CDR2 SNEGSKA (reference sequence). The V and J ends lost 3 bases and 2 bases respectively, with 7 bases between them. CDR3 in amino acids: CSARSPNYGYTF. The CDR3 bases are TGCAGTGCTAGGTCACCGAACTATGGCTACACCTTC.

The chain is built from TRBV20-1 and TRBJ2-2, with TRBD1 as a possible D gene (5 bases). Germline CDR1 and CDR2: DFQATT and SNEGSKA (reference sequence). The V gene lost 2 bases and the J gene lost 0 bases, with 10 bases spanning the gap. This CDR3 region has 15 residues. The CDR3 sequence is CSARMGRANTGELFF. Written as DNA, the CDR3 is TGCAGTGCTAGAATGGGCAGGGCGAACACCGGGGAGCTGTTTTTT.

The V call is TRBV27, the J call TRBJ1-5, with 8 bases matching TRBD1. The germline gives CDR1 MNHEY, CDR2 SMNVEV (reference sequence). V trimming: 4 bases; J trimming: 0 bases; junction bases outside the gene matches: 14. This CDR3 contains 19 residues. The CDR3 bases are TGTGCCAGCAGTTCGATATATGCCCGACAGGGGAATAGCAATCAGCCCCAGCATTTT. Its translation: CASSSIYARQGNSNQPQHF.

This clonotype was seen only a few times. This chain links TRBV4-2 with TRBJ2-3, with 8 bases that match TRBD2. The length of the CDR3 is 20 residues. V lost 3 bases to trimming and J lost 6 bases; unmatched junction nucleotides: 23. Germline V gene lookup returns CDR1 LGHNA and CDR2 YNFKEQ. The CDR3 spells CASSQPHPSRTSGNWDTQYF. CDR3 nucleotides: TGTGCCAGCAGCCAGCCCCACCCTAGTCGCACTAGCGGCAATTGGGATACGCAGTATTTT.

This clonotype was seen a handful of times. This rearrangement joins TRBV5-1 to TRBJ2-7, with D tentatively TRBD2 (6 bases). The CDR3 covers 14 residues. V gave up 4 bases and J gave up 0 bases, with 11 bases separating them. Per the germline V gene, CDR1 is SGHRS and CDR2 is YFSETQ. CDR3 bases: TGCGCCAGCAGCGTAGCGGAAAGCTCCTACGAGCAGTACTTC. Protein: CASSVAESSYEQYF.